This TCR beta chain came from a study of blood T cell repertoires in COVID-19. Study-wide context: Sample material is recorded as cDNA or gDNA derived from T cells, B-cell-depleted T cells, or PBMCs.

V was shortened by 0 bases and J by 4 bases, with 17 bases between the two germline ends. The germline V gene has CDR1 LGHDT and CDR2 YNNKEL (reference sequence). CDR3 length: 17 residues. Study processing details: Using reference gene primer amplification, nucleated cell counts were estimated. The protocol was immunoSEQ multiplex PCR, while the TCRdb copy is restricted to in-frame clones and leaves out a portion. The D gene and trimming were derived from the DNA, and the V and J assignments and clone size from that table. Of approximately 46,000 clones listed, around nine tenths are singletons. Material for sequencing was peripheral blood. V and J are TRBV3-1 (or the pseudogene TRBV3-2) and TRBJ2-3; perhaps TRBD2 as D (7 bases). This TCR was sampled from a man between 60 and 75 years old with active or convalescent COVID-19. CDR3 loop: CASSQEMVGGLADTQYF. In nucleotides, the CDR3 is TGTGCCAGCAGCCAAGAAATGGTGGGGGGGCTCGCAGATACGCAGTATTTT.